The present T cell receptor beta chain was sequenced within a study of T cell responses to AZD1222 COVID-19 vaccine. A single count supports this clone. Its antigen is currently unknown. Regarding the study as a whole: Reports indicate that nearly half of spike-specific TCRs are directed at unmutated variant regions. Females made up more of the donors, who were largely white British, and clonal diversity may have come out too low. Regions 160-218 and 743-854 held dominance among vaccine-associated CD4 TCRs, which spanned spike. It was only after the peak T cell response that any repertoires were sampled.

The data were produced by immunoSEQ multiplex PCR, yet TCRdb's version contains in-frame clones alone and is incomplete. The sample includes 150,000 or so clones, under 90% of them seen just once. Germline-derived CDR1 and CDR2 are MNHEY and SVGAGI. V lost 7 bases, J lost 2 bases, and 6 bases stayed unmatched. The length of the CDR3 is 14 residues. This TCR came from an adult in good health. The sequenced sample was peripheral blood, obtained on day 0 of AZD1222 vaccination. The rearrangement links TRBV6-5 to TRBJ2-5; 8 nucleotides agree with TRBD2. The chain's CDR3 is CASTSPGGQETQYF. CDR3 DNA: TGTGCCAGCACCTCGCCGGGGGGGCAAGAGACCCAGTACTTC.